A selection of T cell receptor beta chains follows, all from one sample in a study of beta chain features in type 1 diabetes. The method was immunoSEQ multiplex PCR; TCRdb's version includes in-frame clones alone and lacks a portion of them. The data show 95,000 to 150,000 clones, about 16% seen once. The material sequenced was central memory CD4+ T cells from blood. Receptors originate from a man in his thirties or forties with type 1 diabetes. CDR3s include the opening cysteine and the closing phenylalanine or tryptophan. D genes are given only for firm matches. Rows give clone size only sometimes, using once, few, many, or a class for an expanded clone.

clone size	V gene	J gene	D gene	CDR3 protein	CDR3 DNA
once	TRBV6-5	TRBJ2-2	TRBD1	CASTPGQGTGELFF	TGTGCCAGCACCCCGGGACAGGGCACCGGGGAGCTGTTTTTT
medium-sized	TRBV28	TRBJ2-2	.	CASTAIRRLGTGELFF	TGTGCCAGCACCGCGATCCGGAGGTTGGGGACCGGGGAGCTGTTTTTT
.	TRBV4-3	TRBJ2-1	TRBD1	CASSQPPGQGENNEQFF	TGCGCCAGCAGCCAACCCCCGGGACAGGGGGAGAACAATGAGCAGTTCTTC
.	TRBV30	TRBJ2-7	.	CAWSVGRYSSYEQYF	TGTGCCTGGAGTGTCGGTCGGTATAGCTCCTACGAGCAGTACTTC
.	TRBV15	TRBJ2-3	.	CATSRADTQYF	TGTGCCACCAGCAGGGCAGATACGCAGTATTTT
few	TRBV5-1	TRBJ1-1	.	CASTLEGPEAFF	TGCGCCAGCACCCTCGAAGGTCCTGAAGCTTTCTTT
.	TRBV28	TRBJ1-2	.	CASSSPIEYGYTF	TGTGCCAGCAGTTCGCCCATAGAATATGGCTACACCTTC
many	TRBV7-6	TRBJ2-2	.	CASSLAPDPSGELFF	TGTGCCAGCAGCTTAGCTCCCGACCCGTCCGGGGAGCTGTTTTTT
.	TRBV15	TRBJ2-7	.	CATSSPLGRGGDEQYF	TGTGCCACCAGCAGCCCCTTGGGGAGGGGGGGCGACGAGCAGTACTTC
.	TRBV10-3	TRBJ2-5	TRBD1	CAISPGTGFQETQYF	TGTGCCATCAGTCCCGGGACAGGGTTTCAAGAGACCCAGTACTTC
few	TRBV9	TRBJ2-7	TRBD2	CASSVAGGSTYEQYF	TGTGCCAGCAGCGTAGCCGGGGGGTCCACCTACGAGCAGTACTTC
.	TRBV6-4	TRBJ2-1	.	CASSDSHKLYNEQFF	TGTGCCAGCAGTGACTCCCATAAACTATACAATGAGCAGTTCTTC
few	TRBV7-9	TRBJ2-1	TRBD1	CASSSGTGTNEQFF	TGTGCCAGCAGCTCCGGGACAGGGACGAATGAGCAGTTCTTC